A single sample gave rise to the 27 T cell receptor beta chains below, sequenced in a study of PD-L1 blockade in urothelial cancer. This table comes from immunoSEQ multiplex PCR, and its TCRdb copy is limited to in-frame clones, with some not included. Of under 55,000 clones in the sample, roughly 84% are singletons; the top ten hold more than 20%. Described time point: pretreatment peripheral blood. The sample was PBMCs, taken around atezolizumab (anti-PD-L1) treatment. Source of these receptors: a donor aged 40 or older with urothelial cancer.

J is TRBJ1-2 and V is TRBV30; D is possibly TRBD1 (5 bases). CDR3 length equals 11 residues. Per germline, CDR1 GTSNPN and CDR2 SVGIG (reference sequence). The V end lost 4 bases, the J end lost 4 bases, and 7 bases lay between the germline ends. The DNA of the CDR3 is TGTGCCTGGACAGGGTTCTATGGCTACACCTTC. This encodes CAWTGFYGYTF.

This chain's CDR3 is CASSQALGGGEAFF. In nucleotides, the CDR3 is TGTGCCAGCAGCCAGGCCCTGGGGGGGGGTGAAGCTTTCTTT. This sequence joins TRBV4-2 and TRBJ1-1; D perhaps matches TRBD1 (5 bases). The CDR3 is 14 amino acids. Germline V gene data show CDR1 as LGHNA and CDR2 as YNFKEQ. V was clipped by 3 bases and J by 7 bases, with 15 bases between them.

This sequence joins TRBV29-1 and TRBJ2-3; 7 bases match TRBD2. This CDR3 contains 12 residues. Germline CDR1 is SQVTM and CDR2 is ANQGSEA. V lost 8 bases, J lost 2 bases, and 4 bases stayed unmatched. CDR3 coding DNA: TGCAGCAAGCGGGAATCCACAGATACGCAGTATTTT. Translating gives CSKRESTDTQYF.

In DNA form, the CDR3 reads TGTGCCAGCAGCTCCGACCTAGGGAGTTGGTACAATGAGCAGTTCTTC. Protein product: CASSSDLGSWYNEQFF. The rearrangement joins TRBV5-4 to TRBJ2-1; tentative D call: TRBD2 (5 bases). V was clipped by 3 bases and J by 4 bases, with 17 bases between them. CDR1 and CDR2 from the germline V gene are SGHNT and YYREEE (reference sequence). This CDR3 is built from 16 residues.

This clone was seen just once. The chain uses TRBV29-1 and TRBJ1-5; 7 nucleotides match TRBD1. J lost 4 bases, V lost 4 bases, and 7 bases had no gene match. The CDR3 length is 14 residues. CDR1 is SQVTM, CDR2 ANQGSEA, per germline. CDR3 DNA: TGCAGCGTTGCGGGAGGGGGCCAAAATCAGCCCCAGCATTTT. Protein product: CSVAGGGQNQPQHF. The entire variable domain, with the rest obtained from reference TRBV29-1 and TRBJ1-5, is as follows: SAVISQKPSRDICQRGTSLTIQCQVDSQVTMMFWYRQQPGQSLTLIATANQGSEATYESGFVIDKFPISRPNLTFSTLTVSNMSPEDSSIYLCSVAGGGQNQPQHFGDGTRLSIL.

This sequence joins TRBV5-4 and TRBJ2-1, with D possibly TRBD2 on 6 matching bases. The CDR3 length is 14 residues. The germline V and J ends were trimmed by 3 bases and 9 bases, with 16 bases remaining between them. Germline CDR1 and CDR2: SGHNT and YYREEE (reference sequence). Here the CDR3 DNA reads TGTGCCAGCAGCTGGGTGGGGGGTCCCGGTGAGCAGTTCTTC. Protein: CASSWVGGPGEQFF.

V usage is TRBV18 and J usage is TRBJ1-5; TRBD1 might be the D (5 bases). Germline V CDR1 and CDR2: KGHSH, LQKENI. V gave up 3 bases and J gave up 5 bases, with 8 bases separating them. This CDR3 has 13 amino acids. The DNA for the CDR3 is TGTGCCAGCTCACCCCGGGGGGATCAGCCCCAGCATTTT. Translating it yields CASSPRGDQPQHF.

The chain carries TRBV4-3 and TRBJ2-3, with TRBD2 matching over 7 bases. Unmatched junction bases numbered 14, after V lost 5 bases and J lost 3 bases. This CDR3 comprises 17 residues. The germline V gene has CDR1 LGHNA and CDR2 YSLEER. The CDR3 here is CASSGVAEGRVTDTQYF. The CDR3 DNA is TGCGCCAGCAGCGGGGTAGCGGAGGGGAGGGTGACAGATACGCAGTATTTT.

The chain combines TRBV6-1 with TRBJ2-1, with TRBD2 matching over 10 bases. Germline-derived CDR1 and CDR2 are MNHNS and SASEGT. The CDR3 extends over 15 amino acids. The J segment lost 3 bases and the V segment lost 2 bases, leaving 1 base of the junction unmatched. CDR3: CASSEIAGGYNEQFF. The CDR3 DNA reads TGTGCCAGCAGTGAAATAGCGGGAGGCTACAATGAGCAGTTCTTC.

The chain couples TRBV9 to TRBJ2-3; 10 nucleotides match TRBD2. The germline CDR1 and CDR2 sequences are SGDLS and YYNGEE. CDR3 length: 19 amino acids. V shed 3 bases and J 3 bases; nucleotides not matched to a gene: 16. The CDR3 nucleotides read TGTGCCAGCAGCGGAAGTCGGACTAGCGGCTCCCCGGGGACAGATACGCAGTATTTT. Its protein is CASSGSRTSGSPGTDTQYF.

The rearrangement joins TRBV7-9 to TRBJ2-1, with D maybe TRBD1 (5 bases). This CDR3 spans 12 amino acids. V was pared by 5 bases and J by 8 bases, with 10 bases between. In germline, CDR1 is SEHNR, CDR2 FQNEAQ (reference sequence). The CDR3 coding sequence is TGTGCCAGCAGCCCTTGGGGCCATGAGCAGTTCTTC. Translation: CASSPWGHEQFF.

The chain recombines TRBV6-4 with TRBJ2-1, with a weak D call TRBD1 (6 bases). Per germline, CDR1 MRHNA and CDR2 SNTAGT. V lost 0 bases, J lost 6 bases, and 6 bases lay in between. CDR3 length: 13 residues. CDR3 in DNA: TGTGCCAGCAGTGACTCGGACAGCAATGAGCAGTTCTTC. This sequence encodes CASSDSDSNEQFF.

This clone came up once. The rearrangement links TRBV28 to TRBJ2-7; 8 bases are a match to TRBD1. The germline V gene has CDR1 MDHEN and CDR2 SYDVKM. This CDR3 comprises 15 residues. V lost 4 bases to trimming and J lost 2 bases; unmatched junction nucleotides: 7. CDR3 amino acids: CASSSPDRGPYEQYF. The CDR3 coding sequence is TGTGCCAGCAGTTCCCCCGACAGGGGACCCTACGAGCAGTACTTC.

This clone was seen just once. The gene calls are TRBV12-5 and TRBJ2-5; TRBD1 matches 11 bases. Germline V lookup: CDR1 LGHNT, CDR2 FRNRAP. The V segment lost 5 bases and the J segment 8 bases; nucleotides outside the gene matches: 10. This CDR3 region has 15 residues. The CDR3 protein is CASGGSGTGGATQYF. The CDR3 DNA is TGTGCTAGTGGTGGGTCCGGGACAGGGGGGGCAACCCAGTACTTC.

The chain joins TRBV30 to TRBJ2-7; TRBD1 aligns across 8 bases. The germline gives CDR1 GTSNPN, CDR2 SVGIG (reference sequence). The CDR3 totals 14 residues. Trimming took 2 bases from V and 4 from J; bases not matched to a gene: 7. DNA for the CDR3: TGTGCCTGGAGTTCGGACAGGGTGAAATACGAGCAGTACTTC. Its translation: CAWSSDRVKYEQYF.

The V and J genes are TRBV16 and TRBJ2-1; D possibly corresponds to TRBD2 (6 bases). With 1 base removed from V and 5 bases from J, the gap between germline ends came to 9 bases. CDR3 length: 14 amino acids. Germline V gene lookup returns CDR1 KGHSY and CDR2 FQNENV. The CDR3 nucleotides read TGTGCCAGCAGCCAATGGCGGGGACACAATGAGCAGTTCTTC. It encodes CASSQWRGHNEQFF.

The chain combines TRBV20-1 with TRBJ2-1; 7 bases align to TRBD2. The CDR3 contains 11 residues. The germline CDR1 and CDR2 sequences are DFQATT and SNEGSKA (reference sequence). The junction had 5 bases not matched to a gene; V was cut back by 7 bases and J by 8 bases. CDR3 in DNA: TGCAGTGGTCGGGGAGGGGATGAGCAGTTCTTC. The encoded protein is CSGRGGDEQFF.

This chain joins TRBV5-1 and TRBJ2-5; 10 bases are a match to TRBD2. The CDR3 runs to 17 residues. Germline V gives CDR1 SGHRS, CDR2 YFSETQ. The V gene end was trimmed by 4 bases and the J gene end by 2 bases; junction bases not matched to a gene: 11. The CDR3 region is CASSPNLAGGGQETQYF. The CDR3 bases are TGCGCCAGCAGCCCGAACTTAGCGGGAGGAGGGCAAGAGACCCAGTACTTC.

The CDR3 loop reads CSVDLGGRGADTQYF. CDR3 bases: TGCAGCGTTGATCTGGGGGGGCGCGGGGCAGATACGCAGTATTTT. The V and J genes are TRBV29-1 and TRBJ2-3; possibly TRBD2 for D (7 bases). Germline V gives CDR1 SQVTM, CDR2 ANQGSEA. This CDR3 has 15 residues. Trimming pared 3 bases from V and 4 bases from J, leaving 17 bases between.

This clone was seen a single time. The V call is TRBV18, the J call TRBJ2-7; TRBD2 agrees at 10 bases. The CDR3 totals 16 residues. The germline gives CDR1 KGHSH, CDR2 LQKENI. Trimming took 3 bases from V and 7 from J; bases not matched to a gene: 12. This chain's CDR3 is CASSPTRLAGPWEQYF. DNA for the CDR3: TGTGCCAGCTCACCGACGAGACTAGCGGGCCCCTGGGAGCAGTACTTC.

The chain joins TRBV28 to TRBJ1-5, with D maybe TRBD1 (6 bases). This CDR3 comprises 15 residues. V was trimmed by 2 bases and J by 5 bases, leaving 13 bases between them. Per the germline V gene, CDR1 is MDHEN and CDR2 is SYDVKM. The CDR3 loop is CASSLGGALDQPQHF. DNA of the CDR3: TGTGCCAGCAGTTTAGGGGGGGCGTTGGATCAGCCCCAGCATTTT.

This chain uses TRBV6-5 with TRBJ2-5, with D possibly being TRBD2 (6 bases). V lost 7 bases and J 5 bases, leaving 17 bases between the germline ends. Germline CDR1 reads MNHEY; CDR2 reads SVGAGI. This CDR3 has 14 residues. CDR3 protein: CASTRRAGGETQYF. The CDR3 DNA is TGTGCCAGCACCCGGAGGGCCGGCGGGGAGACCCAGTACTTC.

This clone appeared a single time. The chain combines TRBV6-1 with TRBJ1-5, with 7 bases that match TRBD1. Germline trimming cut 8 bases from V and 4 bases from J; bases unmatched to any gene: 8. Germline CDR1 MNHNS, CDR2 SASEGT. This CDR3 has 14 amino acids. CDR3 sequence (DNA): TGTGCCAGCGCCCGGGACAGAGGTAATCAGCCCCAGCATTTT. Translation gives CASARDRGNQPQHF.

In this sample, this clone turned up a few times. The chain recombines TRBV6-1 with TRBJ1-2, with D hard to call. Germline CDR1 and CDR2: MNHNS and SASEGT. The V gene lost 5 bases and the J gene lost 1 base, with 8 bases spanning the gap. This CDR3 has 13 residues. The CDR3 loop is CASSIGINYGYTF. Here the CDR3 DNA reads TGTGCCAGCAGTATCGGGATTAACTATGGCTACACCTTC.

The genes are TRBV18 and TRBJ1-5; 8 bases match TRBD1. The germline V gene encodes CDR1 KGHSH and CDR2 LQKENI. V shed 2 bases, J shed 5 bases, and the junction held 5 bases outside the gene matches. The CDR3 consists of 15 residues. CDR3 sequence: CASSPATGDDQPQHF. The CDR3 DNA reads TGTGCCAGCTCACCAGCGACAGGGGACGATCAGCCCCAGCATTTT.

V is TRBV4-3 and J is TRBJ1-1; TRBD1 aligns across 7 bases. CDR1 is LGHNA, CDR2 YSLEER, per germline. The CDR3 is 16 residues long. The V gene end was trimmed by 0 bases and the J gene end by 5 bases; junction bases not matched to a gene: 9. Written as DNA, the CDR3 is TGCGCCAGCAGCCAAGAGGCTACAGGGGCGTCGACTGAAGCTTTCTTT. Amino acids: CASSQEATGASTEAFF.

The rearrangement uses TRBV7-9 and TRBJ2-1; 9 bases align to TRBD2. Unmatched junction bases numbered 9, after V lost 6 bases and J lost 9 bases. CDR3 length equals 14 residues. Germline-derived CDR1 and CDR2 are SEHNR and FQNEAQ (reference sequence). In DNA, the CDR3 is TGTGCCAGCAGACCCGGGACTAGCCGTGCTGAGCAGTTCTTC. Amino acid sequence: CASRPGTSRAEQFF.